One sample yielded the 15 T cell receptor beta chains listed below, sequenced in a study of monozygotic twins with inflammatory bowel disease. From its re-call of the 5' RACE reads, TCRdb lists each CDR3 protein once, without DNA. This sample contains about 160,000 distinct CDR3 sequences. Sequencing was done on a sample of blood. The source is a human donor with ulcerative colitis or Crohn's disease, or a healthy co-twin of an affected twin (not recorded which).

The chain is built from TRBV6-2 or TRBV6-3 and TRBJ1-6; the D call from TCRdb, TRBD1, cannot be confirmed without DNA. CDR3 length equals 15 residues. Germline V gene sequence: CDR1 MNHEY, CDR2 SVGEGT. The CDR3 spells CASSYSTGEGSPLHF.

This chain connects TRBV20-1 to TRBJ2-7; TCRdb designates TRBD2, a call that cannot be tested without DNA. Germline V CDR1 and CDR2: DFQATT, SNEGSKA (reference sequence). The CDR3 spans 12 residues. CDR3 sequence: CSTGLADYEQYF.

The chain uses TRBV20-1 and TRBJ1-5; with no DNA, the TCRdb D assignment of TRBD1 cannot be verified. Germline CDR1 and CDR2: DFQATT and SNEGSKA (reference sequence). This CDR3 has 15 amino acids. CDR3 sequence reads: CSARGLGAGNQPQHF.

This sequence joins TRBV28 and TRBJ2-7. Germline lookup yields CDR1 MDHEN and CDR2 SYDVKM. CDR3 length equals 12 residues. The CDR3 region is CASSLLRNEQYF.

The CDR3 loop reads CASREGFGTEAFF. The chain links TRBV19 to TRBJ1-1. The germline gives CDR1 LNHDA, CDR2 SQIVND (reference sequence). The CDR3 spans 13 residues.

V is TRBV25-1 and J is TRBJ2-1; TCRdb designates TRBD1, a call that cannot be tested without DNA. This CDR3 spans 15 amino acids. Germline CDR1 and CDR2: MGHDK and SYGVNS. CDR3 protein: CASSGAWGVGNEQFF.

The rearrangement joins TRBV4-3 to TRBJ1-3; TCRdb proposes TRBD1, but this gene call is untestable without DNA. This CDR3 is built from 19 residues. Germline CDR1 and CDR2: LGHNA and YSLEER. CDR3 region: CASSQETRQGTLRRNTIYF.

The chain links TRBV5-4 to TRBJ2-4; the TRBD1 assignment by TCRdb is unverifiable without DNA. The CDR3 has 15 residues. In germline, CDR1 is SGHNT, CDR2 YYREEE (reference sequence). CDR3 region: CASSLDTGAKNMQYF.

The chain is built from TRBV18 and TRBJ1-3. Germline V gene lookup returns CDR1 KGHSH and CDR2 LQKENI. The CDR3 loop spans 13 amino acids. The CDR3 loop reads CASSPGEENTIYF. Full variable domain (rest looked up from reference TRBV18 and TRBJ1-3): NAGVMQNPRHLVRRRGQEARLRCSPMKGHSHVYWYRQLPEEGLKFMVYLQKENIIDESGMPKERFSAEFPKEGPSILRIQQVVRGDSAAYFCASSPGEENTIYFGEGSWLTVV.

J is TRBJ1-1 and V is TRBV7-9; TCRdb's D gene call, TRBD1, goes unchecked for lack of DNA. In germline, CDR1 is SEHNR, CDR2 FQNEAQ (reference sequence). CDR3 size: 13 residues. CDR3 residues: CASSSRTAGEAFF.

V is TRBV12-3 or TRBV12-4 and J is TRBJ2-3. This CDR3 has 13 residues. The CDR3 is CASSEDPTDTQYF.

This chain connects TRBV5-6 to TRBJ2-3. Germline V gene lookup returns CDR1 SGHDT and CDR2 YYEEEE. This CDR3 is 13 amino acids long. CDR3: CASSWTTTDTQYF.

The rearrangement uses TRBV11-1 and TRBJ2-4; TCRdb returns TRBD1, unconfirmable since there is no DNA. CDR1 and CDR2 (germline): SGHAT, FQDESV (reference sequence). This CDR3 is 13 amino acids long. CDR3: CASSPRDRNMQYF.

The V call is TRBV20-1, the J call TRBJ2-2; with no DNA, the TCRdb D assignment of TRBD1 cannot be verified. The CDR3 sequence is 15 residues long. Germline V CDR1 and CDR2: DFQATT, SNEGSKA (reference sequence). CDR3 amino acids: CSARFTGGADGELFF.

V is TRBV5-6 and J is TRBJ2-7. Germline CDR1 SGHDT, CDR2 YYEEEE. The CDR3 has 17 amino acids. CDR3 residues: CASSSTRYVDGPYEQYF.